The T cell receptor beta chain described here comes from a study of blood T cell repertoires in COVID-19. The protocol was immunoSEQ multiplex PCR, while the TCRdb copy is restricted to in-frame clones and leaves out a portion. Of 250,000 or so clones detected, roughly 91% appear once; the ten largest clones hold over 0.65%. A Seattle source enrolled patients during active infection and followed them longitudinally. Germline V gene sequence: CDR1 SGHTA, CDR2 FQGNSA. CDR3 length equals 20 residues. After removal of 0 bases from V and 1 base from J, the junction contained 15 bases not matched to a gene.

Specimen: peripheral blood. The TCR sequence derives from a man aged 25 to 45 with COVID-19, enrolled during active disease. The chain carries TRBV7-2 and TRBJ1-1, with 9 bases aligning to TRBD1. CDR3 nucleotide sequence: TGTGCCAGCAGCTTAGCCGCCTGGGACAGGGTGATTTTGAGGAACACTGAAGCTTTCTTT. Amino acids: CASSLAAWDRVILRNTEAFF.